This T cell receptor beta chain emerged from a study of blood T cells in healthy people across ages. Study observations and caveats: When one million T cells were used, diversity estimates were thought to be underestimates.

The CDR3 runs 11 residues. V lost 5 bases, J lost 4 bases, and 9 bases lay in between. The germline V gene has CDR1 DFQATT and CDR2 SNEGSKA (reference sequence). A second PCR of 7 to 11 cycles used a sample-barcoded 5' primer and a J-beta primer mix. TCRdb redid the calling of the 5' RACE reads with MiXCR, one entry per CDR3 protein. The table has hundreds of thousands of distinct CDR3 sequences, 49% seen once. Concerning this clonotype itself: Its antigen is as yet unknown.

The authors drew about 9.5 milliliters of peripheral blood from each donor. The chain carries TRBV20-1 and TRBJ2-7, with no clear D. The sequenced material came from blood. The sequence came from a woman aged 55-70 years in good health. The CDR3 sequence is CSAHLTYEQYF. CDR3 nucleotide sequence: TGCAGTGCTCACCTGACTTACGAGCAGTACTTC.